Presented here are 21 T cell receptor beta chains from one specimen sequenced in a study of T cell repertoires in cytomegalovirus infection (dated by TCRdb to the late 2010s). The listed sequencing device is Illumina HiSeq 1500. The public reads were reprocessed in TCRdb via fastp at Q25 and MiXCR, keeping in-frame beta chains. Each entry merges the rows of one CDR3 protein and shows their most common DNA and genes. The sample data list 450,000 to 550,000 distinct CDR3 sequences, and approximately 17% of these were observed just once. The ten largest clones add up to under 30% of the sample. The sequenced sample consisted of CD8+ T cells from PBMCs. These receptor sequences come from a human donor in good health (CMV status not recorded). Some clones in this sample may be carry-over from other donors' samples.

This clonotype has at least ten counts. The V call is TRBV7-9, the J call TRBJ2-7, with D possibly TRBD2 on 7 matching bases. Germline V gene lookup returns CDR1 SEHNR and CDR2 FQNEAQ (reference sequence). V shed 6 bases and J shed 7 bases, with 16 bases lying between them. The CDR3 has 13 amino acids. CDR3 in amino acids: CASSLTGGREQYF. The CDR3 DNA reads as TGTGCCAGCAGTTTAACCGGGGGGCGAGAGCAGTACTTC.

This clonotype was recorded many times. The CDR3: CASSFRDSGGYEQYF. In nucleotides, the CDR3 is TGTGCCAGCAGTTTCCGGGACTCCGGGGGATACGAGCAGTACTTC. V and J are TRBV27 and TRBJ2-7, with D tentatively TRBD2 (6 bases). V lost 3 bases and J 4 bases, leaving 16 bases between the germline ends. Germline loops: CDR1 MNHEY, CDR2 SMNVEV (reference sequence). CDR3 length equals 15 residues.

DNA of the CDR3: TGCAGTGCTAGAGATGGAGGAAGCACTAGAGGGGCGGATGAGCAGTTCTTC. It translates to CSARDGGSTRGADEQFF. The chain joins TRBV20-1 to TRBJ2-1; D might be TRBD1 or TRBD2, each matching 5 bases. This CDR3 contains 17 residues. Germline loops: CDR1 DFQATT, CDR2 SNEGSKA (reference sequence). V shed 0 bases and J shed 8 bases, with 23 bases lying between them.

This chain joins TRBV5-6 and TRBJ2-1, with TRBD2 as a possible D gene (6 bases). There are 12 residues in the CDR3. The V end was cut by 4 bases, the J end by 11 bases, with 13 bases between. The germline V gene has CDR1 SGHDT and CDR2 YYEEEE. CDR3 in DNA: TGTGCCAGCAGCCCCTGGCGGGAACAGCAGTTCTTC. The encoded protein is CASSPWREQQFF.

This clonotype was detected ten times or more. The chain employs TRBV12-3 or TRBV12-4 and TRBJ2-1, with D possibly being TRBD1 or TRBD2 (5 bases each). The CDR3 is made up of 13 amino acids. V shed 6 bases and J shed 2 bases, with 8 bases lying between them. The CDR3 spells CASSQGPYNEQFF. As DNA, the CDR3 is TGTGCCAGCAGCCAGGGACCCTACAATGAGCAGTTCTTC.

This clonotype was recorded at least ten times. The chain recombines TRBV27 with TRBJ2-5, with 10 nucleotides matching TRBD1. CDR3 length equals 13 residues. The junction had 5 bases not matched to a gene; V was cut back by 8 bases and J by 5 bases. Germline V CDR1 and CDR2: MNHEY, SMNVEV (reference sequence). CDR3 region: CASRDRGVETQYF. DNA of the CDR3: TGTGCCAGCCGGGACAGGGGTGTTGAGACCCAGTACTTC.

CDR3 nucleotide sequence: TGTGCCAGCAGGACTGGGGGGGCCAGCTACAATGAGCAGTTCTTC. It encodes CASRTGGASYNEQFF. The chain joins TRBV6-6 to TRBJ2-1; the D gene is possibly TRBD2 (7 bases). This CDR3 spans 15 amino acids. The V end lost 6 bases, the J end lost 3 bases, and 15 bases lay between the germline ends. Germline CDR1 reads MNHNY; CDR2 reads SVGAGI (reference sequence).

In its sample, this clonotype was seen many times. DNA of the CDR3: TGTGCCAGCAGTTCTCTTCCTAGCGGGAACACCGGGGAGCTGTTTTTT. Translated, it gives CASSSLPSGNTGELFF. This chain connects TRBV28 to TRBJ2-2, with 7 bases identical to TRBD2. CDR3 length: 16 amino acids. In germline, CDR1 is MDHEN, CDR2 SYDVKM. Unmatched junction bases numbered 6, after V lost 4 bases and J lost 1 base.

This clonotype has just a few counts. The V call is TRBV10-3, the J call TRBJ1-2; no definite D call. The CDR3 covers 13 residues. V was trimmed by 0 bases and J by 4 bases, leaving 6 bases between them. CDR1 ENHRY and CDR2 SYGVKD come from the germline V gene. The DNA for the CDR3 is TGTGCCATCAGTGAGTCGCCCAGCTATGGCTACACCTTC. Its protein is CAISESPSYGYTF.

This clonotype was counted at least ten times. This rearrangement joins TRBV6-2 or TRBV6-3 to TRBJ2-7; the D is unclear. V was trimmed by 4 bases and J by 5 bases, leaving 12 bases between them. The germline CDR1 and CDR2 sequences are MNHEY and SVGEGT. CDR3 length equals 13 residues. CDR3 residues: CASSSSITHEQYF. The CDR3 coding sequence is TGTGCCAGCAGTTCGTCCATAACTCACGAGCAGTACTTC.

This clonotype was detected a few times. J is TRBJ1-5 and V is TRBV2, with D tentatively TRBD1 (6 bases). The CDR3 spans 15 residues. The V gene's germline CDR1 is SNHLY and CDR2 FYNNEI. V was shortened by 6 bases and J by 2 bases, with 14 bases between the two germline ends. CDR3 sequence (DNA): TGTGCCAGCAGCTACAGGGAAGAGGGCAATCAGCCCCAGCATTTT. This codes for CASSYREEGNQPQHF.

This clonotype has at least ten counts. This chain connects TRBV12-3 or TRBV12-4 to TRBJ1-1, with D maybe TRBD1 (5 bases). V was shortened by 4 bases and J by 6 bases, with 18 bases between the two germline ends. The CDR3 is 15 residues long. This CDR3 is CASSSAGTQGPEAFF. CDR3 nucleotides: TGTGCCAGCAGTTCTGCGGGGACCCAGGGCCCTGAAGCTTTCTTT.

This clonotype showed up many times. The V gene is TRBV7-2, the J gene TRBJ2-7; D may match TRBD1 or TRBD2 (6 bases each). The V gene's germline CDR1 is SGHTA and CDR2 FQGNSA. V was cut by 3 bases and J by 3 bases, with 15 bases left in between. The CDR3 loop spans 15 amino acids. The CDR3 loop is CASSLGGRGFYEQYF. DNA for the CDR3: TGTGCCAGCAGCTTGGGGGGCCGGGGGTTCTACGAGCAGTACTTC.

This clonotype was recorded at least ten times. The V and J genes are TRBV2 and TRBJ2-3; 8 nucleotides match TRBD2. Germline V CDR1 and CDR2: SNHLY, FYNNEI. The junction had 6 bases not matched to a gene; V was cut back by 4 bases and J by 0 bases. The CDR3 runs to 16 residues. The CDR3 region has the DNA TGTGCCAGCAGTGCCGGGCTAGCGGGCAGCACAGATACGCAGTATTTT. Amino acids: CASSAGLAGSTDTQYF. The full variable domain, completed using reference TRBV2 and TRBJ2-3, is EPEVTQTPSHQVTQMGQEVILRCVPISNHLYFYWYRQILGQKVEFLVSFYNNEISEKSEIFDDQFSVERPDGSNFTLKIRSTKLEDSAMYFCASSAGLAGSTDTQYFGPGTRLTVL.

The rearrangement uses TRBV29-1 and TRBJ2-1, with 13 positions matching TRBD2. The CDR3 sequence is 17 residues long. V lost 5 bases, J lost 2 bases, and 9 bases stayed unmatched. Germline lookup yields CDR1 SQVTM and CDR2 ANQGSEA. CDR3 nucleotides: TGCAGCGTTTATGGACTAGCGGGAGATAGGACCTACAATGAGCAGTTCTTC. Its protein is CSVYGLAGDRTYNEQFF.

The chain uses TRBV3-1 and TRBJ2-5; TRBD2 is a possible D gene (5 bases). The V and J ends lost 3 bases and 3 bases respectively, with 11 bases between them. The CDR3 loop spans 14 amino acids. Germline CDR1 reads LGHDT; CDR2 reads YNNKEL (reference sequence). The CDR3, as DNA: TGTGCCAGCAGCCAGAGAGGGAGCGAAGAGACCCAGTACTTC. It specifies CASSQRGSEETQYF.

The sample holds a few counts of this clonotype. J is TRBJ1-1 and V is TRBV29-1; D is unresolved. This CDR3 comprises 14 residues. V shed 1 base and J shed 1 base, with 10 bases lying between them. Germline CDR1 is SQVTM and CDR2 is ANQGSEA. The CDR3 loop is CSVEVGLRNTEAFF. The CDR3 region has the DNA TGCAGCGTTGAAGTGGGGTTACGGAACACTGAAGCTTTCTTT.

This clonotype has ten or more counts. The V call is TRBV27, the J call TRBJ2-7; 12 bases align to TRBD2. The V gene's germline CDR1 is MNHEY and CDR2 SMNVEV (reference sequence). With 6 bases clipped from V and 4 bases from J, the junction kept 4 bases outside the gene matches. CDR3 length: 14 residues. This CDR3 is CASSSGTSGYEQYF. CDR3 nucleotide sequence: TGTGCCAGCAGCTCGGGGACTAGCGGGTACGAGCAGTACTTC.

This clonotype was seen at least ten times. The V gene is TRBV24-1, the J gene TRBJ2-1; possibly TRBD2 for D (5 bases). The CDR3 contains 15 residues. The germline gives CDR1 KGHDR, CDR2 SFDVKD. V was pared by 8 bases and J by 5 bases, with 18 bases between. CDR3 amino acids: CATKSRETPNNEQFF. CDR3 coding DNA: TGTGCCACCAAGAGTAGGGAGACTCCAAACAATGAGCAGTTCTTC.

This clonotype was counted a few times. The rearrangement links TRBV28 to TRBJ1-4; a weak D match, TRBD1 (5 bases). V was trimmed by 5 bases and J by 8 bases, leaving 21 bases between them. CDR3 size: 16 residues. The germline V gene has CDR1 MDHEN and CDR2 SYDVKM. As DNA, the CDR3 is TGTGCCAGCAGTAGAGGTGTGGCAGGGATAGGGGAAAAACTGTTTTTT. Translated: CASSRGVAGIGEKLFF.

In its sample, this clonotype was seen many times. The J gene is TRBJ2-1, the V gene TRBV7-9, with D maybe TRBD1 (6 bases). Germline assignment: CDR1 SEHNR and CDR2 FQNEAQ (reference sequence). Trimming cost V 4 bases and J 1 base, with 17 bases left between them. The CDR3 is made up of 17 amino acids. The CDR3 bases are TGTGCCAGCAGCTCCGACCTGGACAGTCCATCCTACAATGAGCAGTTCTTC. This sequence encodes CASSSDLDSPSYNEQFF.